Presented here are 18 T cell receptor beta chains from one specimen sequenced in a study of HIV-infected patients and healthy controls. Follow-up blood was drawn about 14 weeks, roughly three months, after antiretroviral therapy began. All unsorted peripheral T cells were captured because whole blood was used without fractionation. cDNA was made from approximately 0.55 ug RNA using alpha and beta constant primers. Each of the alpha and beta chains got its own library through chain-specific third strand synthesis with indices. TCRdb passed the 5' RACE reads through MiXCR, listing each CDR3 protein once. The sample consists of about 14,000 distinct CDR3 sequences, 9% to 15% of them appearing once. The sample consisted of blood, taken during antiretroviral therapy. The source is an adult with HIV infection. The donor label of this sample is uncertain.

This clonotype was observed many times. The chain has TRBV28 and TRBJ2-5; the D gene is possibly TRBD1 (6 bases). There are 12 residues in the CDR3. The V gene lost 6 bases and the J gene lost 4 bases, with 9 bases spanning the gap. The V gene's germline CDR1 is MDHEN and CDR2 SYDVKM. The CDR3: CASRTGGETQYF. The CDR3 DNA sequence: TGTGCCAGCAGGACAGGAGGAGAGACCCAGTACTTC.

The sample holds a few counts of this clonotype. The V call is TRBV29-1, the J call TRBJ2-3; D is possibly TRBD1 (5 bases). The CDR3 totals 15 residues. CDR1 is SQVTM, CDR2 ANQGSEA, per germline. Trimming removed 2 bases at V and 0 bases at J, with 12 bases between. The CDR3 sequence: CSVEPPRESTDTQYF. The CDR3 DNA follows: TGCAGCGTTGAACCCCCCAGGGAAAGCACAGATACGCAGTATTTT.

The sample holds many counts of this clonotype. The chain uses TRBV6-1 and TRBJ1-5; TRBD1 matches 8 bases. Trimming took 6 bases from V and 6 from J; bases not matched to a gene: 10. The CDR3 is made up of 15 amino acids. Germline V lookup: CDR1 MNHNS, CDR2 SASEGT. The CDR3 DNA is TGTGCCAGCAGGGCGGGGACAGGCCTTATTCAGCCCCAGCATTTT. This encodes CASRAGTGLIQPQHF.

This clonotype showed up many times. The chain recombines TRBV7-9 with TRBJ1-2; no definite D call. The CDR3 runs 13 residues. The germline V gene encodes CDR1 SEHNR and CDR2 FQNEAQ (reference sequence). V was cut by 1 base and J by 6 bases, with 9 bases left in between. The CDR3 loop is CASSLGRDNGYTF. CDR3 coding DNA: TGTGCCAGCAGCTTAGGTAGAGACAATGGCTACACCTTC.

The V call is TRBV28, the J call TRBJ2-2; D remains unclear. Trimming cost V 1 base and J 7 bases, with 7 bases left between them. The CDR3 is made up of 13 amino acids. The germline V gene encodes CDR1 MDHEN and CDR2 SYDVKM. The CDR3 loop is CASSLLAIGELFF. In DNA, the CDR3 is TGTGCCAGCAGTTTATTGGCAATCGGGGAGCTGTTTTTT.

This clonotype was recorded at least ten times. V is TRBV4-1 and J is TRBJ1-1; D might be TRBD1 (6 bases). The CDR3 consists of 14 residues. V was shortened by 4 bases and J by 4 bases, with 13 bases between the two germline ends. CDR1 is MGHRA and CDR2 is YSYEKL in the germline V gene. The CDR3 DNA follows: TGCGCCAGCAGCCCATCGGACAGAACCACTGAAGCTTTCTTT. Translated, it gives CASSPSDRTTEAFF.

This clonotype was seen at least ten times. The V gene is TRBV4-1, the J gene TRBJ1-5; a possible D gene is TRBD1 (6 bases). Trimming shortened V by 0 bases and J by 3 bases, and 12 bases separated the two germline ends. Per germline, CDR1 MGHRA and CDR2 YSYEKL. The CDR3 is 16 amino acids. The CDR3 here is CASSQDPTGINQPQHF. The CDR3 nucleotides are TGCGCCAGCAGCCAAGATCCGACAGGCATCAATCAGCCCCAGCATTTT.

This clonotype was seen repeatedly, ten times or more. The chain uses TRBV12-3 or TRBV12-4 and TRBJ2-2, with D tentatively TRBD1 (5 bases). V lost 3 bases and J 5 bases, leaving 10 bases between the germline ends. CDR3 size: 14 residues. CDR3 amino acids: CASSFSRVTGELFF. CDR3 DNA: TGTGCCAGCAGTTTTAGCAGGGTAACCGGGGAGCTGTTTTTT.

The chain has TRBV27 and TRBJ2-2, with 8 bases fitting TRBD1. There are 19 residues in the CDR3. The J segment lost 0 bases and the V segment lost 2 bases, leaving 11 bases of the junction unmatched. The germline V gene encodes CDR1 MNHEY and CDR2 SMNVEV (reference sequence). This CDR3 reads CASSLLPGGDSSNTGELFF. DNA of the CDR3: TGTGCCAGCAGTTTACTGCCAGGGGGCGATTCCTCGAACACCGGGGAGCTGTTTTTT.

Relative to its sample, this clonotype is medium-sized. The chain recombines TRBV11-1 with TRBJ2-1; 9 positions agree with TRBD2. The germline gives CDR1 SGHAT, CDR2 FQDESV (reference sequence). V was clipped by 3 bases and J by 2 bases; unmatched bases: 2. The CDR3 has 15 residues. CDR3 coding DNA: TGTGCCAGCAGCTTTTTAGCGGGAGCCTACAATGAGCAGTTCTTC. Its translation is CASSFLAGAYNEQFF.

The chain combines TRBV12-3 or TRBV12-4 with TRBJ1-5; TRBD1 might be the D (6 bases). The CDR3 has 16 residues. The germline V and J ends were trimmed by 5 bases and 1 base, with 15 bases remaining between them. CDR3 in amino acids: CASSAEGGGSNQPQHF. The CDR3 bases are TGTGCCAGCAGTGCCGAGGGAGGGGGGAGCAATCAGCCCCAGCATTTT.

This clonotype was counted many times. The chain carries TRBV20-1 and TRBJ2-5, with TRBD2 matching 8 bases. Germline V gene lookup returns CDR1 DFQATT and CDR2 SNEGSKA (reference sequence). V lost 1 base to trimming and J lost 1 base; unmatched junction nucleotides: 5. This CDR3 spans 15 amino acids. The CDR3 region has the DNA TGCAGTGCTAGAGTGGCGGGAGGTTCCCAAGAGACCCAGTACTTC. Protein sequence: CSARVAGGSQETQYF.

This clonotype occurred many times. The chain uses TRBV25-1 and TRBJ1-3, with D maybe TRBD1 (6 bases). Germline V gene data show CDR1 as MGHDK and CDR2 as SYGVNS. The CDR3 covers 16 residues. Deletions cut 8 bases from V and 4 bases from J, with 21 bases between. The CDR3 region is CASGLGTSNHGNTIYF. The CDR3 nucleotides read TGTGCCAGCGGACTCGGGACATCCAATCACGGAAACACCATATATTTT. Complete variable domain (other parts from reference TRBV25-1 and TRBJ1-3): EADIYQTPRYLVIGTGKKITLECSQTMGHDKMYWYQQDPGMELHLIHYSYGVNSTEKGDLSSESTVSRIRTEHFPLTLESARPSHTSQYLCASGLGTSNHGNTIYFGEGSWLTVV.

There are a few counts of this clonotype. The rearrangement joins TRBV6-6 to TRBJ2-1, with D tentatively TRBD1 (5 bases). The CDR3 contains 12 residues. Germline V gene lookup returns CDR1 MNHNY and CDR2 SVGAGI (reference sequence). V shed 0 bases and J shed 14 bases, with 11 bases lying between them. CDR3 sequence reads: CASSYSDRRKFF. The DNA for the CDR3 is TGTGCCAGCAGTTACTCCGACAGACGGAAGTTCTTC.

This clonotype has at least ten counts. The CDR3 loop is CASSFTRSEQFF. CDR3 nucleotide sequence: TGTGCCAGCAGCTTTACGCGTTCTGAGCAGTTCTTC. The chain couples TRBV7-9 to TRBJ2-1, with D unclear. Germline V CDR1 and CDR2: SEHNR, FQNEAQ (reference sequence). Deletions cut 3 bases from V and 9 bases from J, with 9 bases between. The CDR3 runs 12 residues.

This clonotype has just a few counts. The chain employs TRBV12-3 or TRBV12-4 and TRBJ1-1; D gene ambiguous. The V end lost 5 bases, the J end lost 3 bases, and 10 bases lay between the germline ends. This CDR3 has 13 amino acids. CDR3 loop: CASSAPSYTEAFF. The CDR3 DNA reads TGTGCCAGCAGTGCGCCTAGTTACACTGAAGCTTTCTTT.

This clonotype was seen a few times. As DNA, the CDR3 is TGTGCCAGTAGCCTGACTAGCGGGGGGATACGGAGGAATGAGCAGTTCTTC. Protein: CASSLTSGGIRRNEQFF. This chain links TRBV19 with TRBJ2-1; 13 bases are shared with TRBD2. The CDR3 length is 17 residues. Germline CDR1 and CDR2: LNHDA and SQIVND (reference sequence). V lost 6 bases to trimming and J lost 7 bases; unmatched junction nucleotides: 12.

This clonotype has only one observation. The V call is TRBV7-9, the J call TRBJ1-5; D unclear. Germline V gene lookup returns CDR1 SEHNR and CDR2 FQNEAQ (reference sequence). Trimming removed 3 bases at V and 4 bases at J, with 7 bases between. This CDR3 has 13 residues. CDR3: CASSFGGNQPQHF. The DNA of the CDR3 is TGTGCCAGCAGCTTCGGCGGAAATCAGCCCCAGCATTTT.